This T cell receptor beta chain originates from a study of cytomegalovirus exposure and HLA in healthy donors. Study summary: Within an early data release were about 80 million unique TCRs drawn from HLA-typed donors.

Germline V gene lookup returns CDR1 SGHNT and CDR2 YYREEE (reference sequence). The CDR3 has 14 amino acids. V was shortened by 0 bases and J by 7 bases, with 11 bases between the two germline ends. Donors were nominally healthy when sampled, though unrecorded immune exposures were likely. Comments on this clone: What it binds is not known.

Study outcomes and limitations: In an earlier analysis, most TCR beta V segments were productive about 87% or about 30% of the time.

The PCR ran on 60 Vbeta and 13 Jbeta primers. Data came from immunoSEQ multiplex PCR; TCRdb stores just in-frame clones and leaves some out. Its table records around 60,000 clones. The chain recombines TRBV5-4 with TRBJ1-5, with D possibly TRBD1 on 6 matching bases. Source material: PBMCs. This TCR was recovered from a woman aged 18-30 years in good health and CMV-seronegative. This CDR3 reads CASSLDRDGQPQHF. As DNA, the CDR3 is TGTGCCAGCAGCTTGGACAGGGACGGCCAGCCCCAGCATTTT.